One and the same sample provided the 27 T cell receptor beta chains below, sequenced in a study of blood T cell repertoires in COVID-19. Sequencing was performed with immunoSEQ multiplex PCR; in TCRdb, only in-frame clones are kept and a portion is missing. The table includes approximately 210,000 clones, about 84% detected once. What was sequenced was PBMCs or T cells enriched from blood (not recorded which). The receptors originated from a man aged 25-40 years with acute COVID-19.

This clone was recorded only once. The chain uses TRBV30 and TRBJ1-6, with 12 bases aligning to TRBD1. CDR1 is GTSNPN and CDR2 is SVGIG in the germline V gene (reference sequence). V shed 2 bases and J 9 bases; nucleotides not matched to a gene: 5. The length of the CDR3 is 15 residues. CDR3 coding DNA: TGTGCCTGGAGTCGGGACAGGGGGCTGTTTTCACCCCTCCACTTT. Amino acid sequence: CAWSRDRGLFSPLHF.

Written as DNA, the CDR3 is TGTGCCAGCAGCCCGCGACTAGCTGGGGACAATGAGCAGTTCTTC. Translating it yields CASSPRLAGDNEQFF. The J gene is TRBJ2-1, the V gene TRBV9; the match to TRBD2 covers 7 bases. Germline V gives CDR1 SGDLS, CDR2 YYNGEE. The CDR3 has 15 amino acids. With V trimmed by 4 bases and J by 5 bases, 9 bases remained unmatched.

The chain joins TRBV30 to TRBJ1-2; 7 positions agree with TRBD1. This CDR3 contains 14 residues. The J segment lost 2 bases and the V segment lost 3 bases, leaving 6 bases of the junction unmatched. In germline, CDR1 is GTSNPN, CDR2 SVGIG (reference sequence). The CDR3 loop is CAWSGTVLNYGYTF. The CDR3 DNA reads TGTGCCTGGAGCGGGACAGTCCTAAACTATGGCTACACCTTC. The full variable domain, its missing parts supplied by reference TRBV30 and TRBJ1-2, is SQTIHQWPATLVQPVGSPLSLECTVEGTSNPNLYWYRQAAGRGLQLLFYSVGIGQISSEVPQNLSASRPQDRQFILSSKKLLLSDSGFYLCAWSGTVLNYGYTFGSGTRLTVV.

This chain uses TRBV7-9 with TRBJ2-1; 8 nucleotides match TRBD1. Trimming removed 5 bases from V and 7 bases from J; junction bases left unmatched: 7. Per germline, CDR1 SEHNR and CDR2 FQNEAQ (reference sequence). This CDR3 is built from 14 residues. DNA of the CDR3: TGTGCCAGCAGCCCCGGACAGGGATTGAATGAGCAGTTCTTC. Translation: CASSPGQGLNEQFF.

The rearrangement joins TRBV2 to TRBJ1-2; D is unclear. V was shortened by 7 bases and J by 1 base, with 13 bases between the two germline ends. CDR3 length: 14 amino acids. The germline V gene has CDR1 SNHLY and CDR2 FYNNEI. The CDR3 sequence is CASKSEGNNYGYTF. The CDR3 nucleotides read TGTGCCAGCAAGTCGGAGGGTAATAACTATGGCTACACCTTC.

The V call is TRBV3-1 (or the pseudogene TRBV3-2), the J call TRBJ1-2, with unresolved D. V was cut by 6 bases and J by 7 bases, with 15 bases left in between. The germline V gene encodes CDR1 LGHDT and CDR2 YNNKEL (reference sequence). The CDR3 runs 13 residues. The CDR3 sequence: CASSRSGQAGYTF. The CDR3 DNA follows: TGTGCCAGCAGTCGGAGCGGGCAGGCTGGCTACACCTTC.

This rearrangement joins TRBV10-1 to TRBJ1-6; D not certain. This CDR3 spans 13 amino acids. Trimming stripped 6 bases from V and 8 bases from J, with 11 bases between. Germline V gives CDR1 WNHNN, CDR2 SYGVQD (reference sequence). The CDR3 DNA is TGCGCCAGCAGGGGTGAGGTGGATTCACCCCTCCACTTT. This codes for CASRGEVDSPLHF.

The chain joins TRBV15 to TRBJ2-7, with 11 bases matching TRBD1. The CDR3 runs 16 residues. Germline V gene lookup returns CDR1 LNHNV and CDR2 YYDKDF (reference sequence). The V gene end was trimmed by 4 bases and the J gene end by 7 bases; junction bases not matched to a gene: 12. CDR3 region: CATSTFPGQGVSEQYF. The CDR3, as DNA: TGTGCCACCAGCACATTCCCGGGACAGGGGGTGTCAGAGCAGTACTTC. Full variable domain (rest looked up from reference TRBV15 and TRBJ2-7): DAMVIQNPRYQVTQFGKPVTLSCSQTLNHNVMYWYQQKSSQAPKLLFHYYDKDFNNEADTPDNFQSRRPNTSFCFLDIRSPGLGDTAMYLCATSTFPGQGVSEQYFGPGTRLTVT.

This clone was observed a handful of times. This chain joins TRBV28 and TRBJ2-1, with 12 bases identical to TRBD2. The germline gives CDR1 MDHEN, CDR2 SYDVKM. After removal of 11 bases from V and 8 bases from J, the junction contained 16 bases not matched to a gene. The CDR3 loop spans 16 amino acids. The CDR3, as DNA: TGTGCCGCTAACGCACTAGCGGGGGGCCCTGAAGATGAGCAGTTCTTC. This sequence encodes CAANALAGGPEDEQFF.

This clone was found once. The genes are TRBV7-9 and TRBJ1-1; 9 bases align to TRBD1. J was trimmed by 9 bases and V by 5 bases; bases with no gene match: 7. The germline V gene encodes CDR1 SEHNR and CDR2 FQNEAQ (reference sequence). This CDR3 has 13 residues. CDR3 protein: CASSTHGTGKAFF. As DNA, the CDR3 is TGTGCCAGCAGCACCCACGGGACAGGGAAAGCTTTCTTT.

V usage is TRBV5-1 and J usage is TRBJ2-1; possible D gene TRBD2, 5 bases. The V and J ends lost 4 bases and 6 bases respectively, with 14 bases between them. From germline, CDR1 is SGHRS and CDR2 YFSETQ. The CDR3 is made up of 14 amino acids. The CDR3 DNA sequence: TGCGCCAGCAGCGTCCCACTAGAATCCAATGAGCAGTTCTTC. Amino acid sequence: CASSVPLESNEQFF.

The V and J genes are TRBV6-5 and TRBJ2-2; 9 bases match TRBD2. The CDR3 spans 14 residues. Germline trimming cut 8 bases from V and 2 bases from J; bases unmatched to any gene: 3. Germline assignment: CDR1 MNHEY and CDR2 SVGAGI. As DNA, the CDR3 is TGTGCCAGCGGGACTAGCATAAACACCGGGGAGCTGTTTTTT. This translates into CASGTSINTGELFF.

CDR3 in DNA: TGTGCCACCGGGACAGGGGATTATGGCTACACCTTC. Translated, it gives CATGTGDYGYTF. The chain uses TRBV10-3 and TRBJ1-2; 10 bases are a match to TRBD1. The CDR3 sequence is 12 residues long. Per the germline V gene, CDR1 is ENHRY and CDR2 is SYGVKD. V lost 10 bases and J lost 5; bases outside the gene matches: 4.

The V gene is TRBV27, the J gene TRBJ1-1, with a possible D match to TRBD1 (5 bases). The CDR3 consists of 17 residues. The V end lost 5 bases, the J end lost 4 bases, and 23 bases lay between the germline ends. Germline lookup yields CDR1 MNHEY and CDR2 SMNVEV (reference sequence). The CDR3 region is CASSPFPGGARGTEAFF. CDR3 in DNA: TGTGCCAGCAGTCCCTTCCCAGGCGGGGCCCGGGGCACTGAAGCTTTCTTT.

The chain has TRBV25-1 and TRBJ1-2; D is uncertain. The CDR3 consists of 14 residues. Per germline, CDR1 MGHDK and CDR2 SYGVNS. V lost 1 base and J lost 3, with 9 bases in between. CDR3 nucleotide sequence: TGTGCCAGCAGTGAATGGAAGAGGGACTATGGCTACACCTTC. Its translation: CASSEWKRDYGYTF.

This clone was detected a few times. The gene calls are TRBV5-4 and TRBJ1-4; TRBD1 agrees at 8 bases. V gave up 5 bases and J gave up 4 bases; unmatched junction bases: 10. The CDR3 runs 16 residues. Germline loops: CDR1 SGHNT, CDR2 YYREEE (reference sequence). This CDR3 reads CASSRDWTGRNEKLFF. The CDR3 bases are TGTGCCAGCAGTCGAGATTGGACAGGGCGTAATGAAAAACTGTTTTTT.

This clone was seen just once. The CDR3 sequence is CASSWSSYNSPLHF. For the CDR3, the DNA is TGTGCCAGCAGCTGGAGCTCCTATAATTCACCCCTCCACTTT. This rearrangement joins TRBV5-6 to TRBJ1-6; no clear D. Trimming removed 3 bases at V and 0 bases at J, with 4 bases between. The CDR3 is 14 amino acids. Germline CDR1 and CDR2: SGHDT and YYEEEE.

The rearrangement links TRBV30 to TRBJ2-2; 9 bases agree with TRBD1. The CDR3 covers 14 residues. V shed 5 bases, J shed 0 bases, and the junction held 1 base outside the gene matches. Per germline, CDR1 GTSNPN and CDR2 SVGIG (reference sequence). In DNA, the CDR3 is TGTGCCTGGGACAGGGGGACGAACACCGGGGAGCTGTTTTTT. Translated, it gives CAWDRGTNTGELFF.

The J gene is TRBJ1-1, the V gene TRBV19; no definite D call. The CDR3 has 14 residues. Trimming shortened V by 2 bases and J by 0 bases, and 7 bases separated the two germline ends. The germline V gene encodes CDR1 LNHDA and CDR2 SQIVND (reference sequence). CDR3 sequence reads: CASSITPLNTEAFF. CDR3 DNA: TGTGCCAGTAGTATAACACCTCTGAACACTGAAGCTTTCTTT.

CDR3 region: CASRHGTASLWGYTF. The CDR3 DNA follows: TGTGCCAGCAGACACGGGACAGCCAGCCTGTGGGGCTACACCTTC. V and J are TRBV28 and TRBJ1-2, with 7 bases that match TRBD1. CDR3 length equals 15 residues. V gave up 6 bases and J gave up 8 bases; unmatched junction bases: 15. Germline CDR1 and CDR2: MDHEN and SYDVKM.

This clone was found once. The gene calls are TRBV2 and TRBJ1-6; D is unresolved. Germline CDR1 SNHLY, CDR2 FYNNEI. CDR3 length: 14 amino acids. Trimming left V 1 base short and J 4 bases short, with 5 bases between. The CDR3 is CASSEGQYNSPLHF. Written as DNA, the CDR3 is TGTGCCAGCAGTGAAGGGCAATATAATTCACCCCTCCACTTT.

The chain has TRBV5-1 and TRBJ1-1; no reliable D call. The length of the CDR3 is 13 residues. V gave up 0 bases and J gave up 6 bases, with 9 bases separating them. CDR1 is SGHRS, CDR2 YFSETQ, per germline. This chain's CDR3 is CASSLDALSEAFF. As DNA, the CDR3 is TGCGCCAGCAGCTTGGACGCTCTATCTGAAGCTTTCTTT.

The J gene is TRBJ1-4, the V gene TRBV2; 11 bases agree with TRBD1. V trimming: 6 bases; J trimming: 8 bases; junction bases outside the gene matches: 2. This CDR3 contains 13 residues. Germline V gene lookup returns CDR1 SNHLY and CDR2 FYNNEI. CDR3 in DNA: TGTGCCAGCAGGGGACAGGGGGGGGAAAAACTGTTTTTT. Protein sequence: CASRGQGGEKLFF.

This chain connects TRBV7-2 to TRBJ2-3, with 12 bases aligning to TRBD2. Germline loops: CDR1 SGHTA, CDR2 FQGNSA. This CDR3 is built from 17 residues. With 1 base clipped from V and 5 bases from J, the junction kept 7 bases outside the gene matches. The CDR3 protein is CASSLGTSGTPGDTQYF. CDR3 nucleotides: TGTGCCAGCAGCTTAGGGACTAGCGGGACACCCGGAGATACGCAGTATTTT.

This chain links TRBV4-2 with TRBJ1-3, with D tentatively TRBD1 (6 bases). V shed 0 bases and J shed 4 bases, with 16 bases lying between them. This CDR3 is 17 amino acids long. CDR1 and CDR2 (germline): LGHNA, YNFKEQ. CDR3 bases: TGTGCCAGCAGCCAAGAGCCGGGGGGCCTCGCGGGAAACACCATATATTTT. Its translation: CASSQEPGGLAGNTIYF.

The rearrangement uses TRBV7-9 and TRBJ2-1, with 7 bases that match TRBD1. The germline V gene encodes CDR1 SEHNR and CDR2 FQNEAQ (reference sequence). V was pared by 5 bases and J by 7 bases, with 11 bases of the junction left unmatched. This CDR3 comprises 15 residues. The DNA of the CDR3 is TGTGCCAGCAGCCAGAACAGGGGAAGGACGAATGAGCAGTTCTTC. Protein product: CASSQNRGRTNEQFF.

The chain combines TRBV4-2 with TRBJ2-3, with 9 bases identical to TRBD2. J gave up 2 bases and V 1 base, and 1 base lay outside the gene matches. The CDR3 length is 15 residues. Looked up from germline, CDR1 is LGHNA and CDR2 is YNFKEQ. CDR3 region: CASSQGGGATDTQYF. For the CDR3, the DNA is TGTGCCAGCAGCCAAGGCGGGGGGGCCACAGATACGCAGTATTTT.